A selection of T cell receptor beta chains follows, all from one sample in a study of T cells in lung cancer brain metastases. Produced via immunoSEQ multiplex PCR; TCRdb's table is partial and in-frame only. Of 1,200 or so clones detected, approximately 86% appear once; the ten largest clones hold around 10%. The sequenced material came from tumor tissue from a brain metastasis. The receptors derive from a woman aged 55-69 years with non-small cell lung cancer that had spread to the brain. CDR3s include the opening cysteine and the closing phenylalanine or tryptophan. D genes are given only for firm matches. Clone size is given for some rows only: seen once, a few or many times, or a class if the clone is expanded.

CDR3aa: CASKGESPGSTDTQYF; CDR3nt: TGCGCCAGCAAGGGCGAGTCACCCGGCTCCACAGATACGCAGTATTTT; j_gene: TRBJ2-3; len: 16; d_gene: .; abundance: .; v_gene: TRBV5-1
CDR3aa: CASSRTGGGGSTDEQYF; CDR3nt: TGTGCCAGCAGCCGGACAGGAGGAGGCGGGAGCACCGACGAGCAGTACTTC; j_gene: TRBJ2-7; len: 17; d_gene: .; abundance: .; v_gene: TRBV7-9
CDR3aa: CASSEDRAPNYGYTF; CDR3nt: TGTGCCAGCAGCGAAGACAGGGCGCCTAACTATGGCTACACCTTC; j_gene: TRBJ1-2; len: 15; d_gene: TRBD1; abundance: .; v_gene: TRBV5-5
CDR3aa: CASSLGRGVTEAFF; CDR3nt: TGTGCCAGCAGCTTGGGCAGGGGAGTGACTGAAGCTTTCTTT; j_gene: TRBJ1-1; len: 14; d_gene: .; abundance: .; v_gene: TRBV2
CDR3aa: CASSQGRQGGIEKLFF; CDR3nt: TGTGCCAGCAGCCAAGGACGACAGGGGGGTATTGAAAAACTGTTTTTT; j_gene: TRBJ1-4; len: 16; d_gene: TRBD1; abundance: .; v_gene: TRBV4-2
CDR3aa: CAYSVGNEQFF; CDR3nt: TGTGCCTACAGCGTTGGTAATGAGCAGTTCTTC; j_gene: TRBJ2-1; len: 11; d_gene: .; abundance: .; v_gene: TRBV30
CDR3aa: CASSTVGNTIYF; CDR3nt: TGTGCCAGCAGCACAGTTGGAAACACCATATATTTT; j_gene: TRBJ1-3; len: 12; d_gene: .; abundance: few; v_gene: TRBV7-9
CDR3aa: CASSFANTDTQYF; CDR3nt: TGTGCCAGCAGCTTTGCGAACACAGATACGCAGTATTTT; j_gene: TRBJ2-3; len: 13; d_gene: .; abundance: .; v_gene: TRBV7-6
CDR3aa: CASSEGNPVSNEQFF; CDR3nt: TGCGCCAGCAGCGAAGGAAACCCGGTCTCCAATGAGCAGTTCTTC; j_gene: TRBJ2-1; len: 15; d_gene: .; abundance: .; v_gene: TRBV5-1
CDR3aa: CATSIRGMGQPQHF; CDR3nt: TGTGCCACCAGCATCAGGGGGATGGGTCAGCCCCAGCATTTT; j_gene: TRBJ1-5; len: 14; d_gene: TRBD1; abundance: .; v_gene: TRBV15
CDR3aa: CASSAQRQGRVYGYTF; CDR3nt: TGTGCCAGCAGCGCCCAACGACAGGGTCGGGTCTATGGCTACACCTTC; j_gene: TRBJ1-2; len: 16; d_gene: TRBD1; abundance: .; v_gene: TRBV9
CDR3aa: CASSVAGRADEQYF; CDR3nt: TGTGCCAGCAGCGTAGCTGGCAGGGCCGACGAGCAGTACTTC; j_gene: TRBJ2-7; len: 14; d_gene: .; abundance: .; v_gene: TRBV9
CDR3aa: CASSQGKGATNEKLFF; CDR3nt: TGTGCCAGCAGCCAAGGCAAGGGCGCGACTAATGAAAAACTGTTTTTT; j_gene: TRBJ1-4; len: 16; d_gene: .; abundance: .; v_gene: TRBV5-4
CDR3aa: CASSYSRATYYRPLHF; CDR3nt: TGTGCCAGCAGTTACTCGAGAGCAACCTACTATAGACCCCTCCACTTT; j_gene: TRBJ1-6; len: 16; d_gene: .; abundance: .; v_gene: TRBV6-5
CDR3aa: CASSSPGQGYNEQFF; CDR3nt: TGTGCCAGCAGCTCGCCGGGACAGGGGTACAATGAGCAGTTCTTC; j_gene: TRBJ2-1; len: 15; d_gene: TRBD1; abundance: .; v_gene: TRBV5-4
CDR3aa: CASSFEAGELFF; CDR3nt: TGCGCCAGCAGCTTTGAGGCCGGGGAGCTGTTTTTT; j_gene: TRBJ2-2; len: 12; d_gene: .; abundance: .; v_gene: TRBV5-1
CDR3aa: CAWSVTVYGYTF; CDR3nt: TGTGCCTGGAGTGTTACGGTTTATGGCTACACCTTC; j_gene: TRBJ1-2; len: 12; d_gene: .; abundance: .; v_gene: TRBV30
CDR3aa: CASSIPGEEAFF; CDR3nt: TGTGCCAGCAGTATCCCGGGAGAGGAAGCTTTCTTT; j_gene: TRBJ1-1; len: 12; d_gene: .; abundance: .; v_gene: TRBV7-8
CDR3aa: CASSPGTSDREQFF; CDR3nt: TGTGCCAGCAGCCCCGGGACCAGCGACCGTGAGCAGTTCTTC; j_gene: TRBJ2-1; len: 14; d_gene: .; abundance: .; v_gene: TRBV7-9
CDR3aa: CSVAQERLTDTQYF; CDR3nt: TGCAGCGTCGCCCAAGAGCGACTCACAGATACGCAGTATTTT; j_gene: TRBJ2-3; len: 14; d_gene: .; abundance: .; v_gene: TRBV29-1
CDR3aa: CASRRDSQETQYF; CDR3nt: TGTGCCAGCAGGCGGGACAGCCAAGAGACCCAGTACTTC; j_gene: TRBJ2-5; len: 13; d_gene: .; abundance: once; v_gene: TRBV5-4
CDR3aa: CASSQDGGQPQHF; CDR3nt: TGTGCCAGCTCACAAGACGGCGGTCAGCCCCAGCATTTT; j_gene: TRBJ1-5; len: 13; d_gene: .; abundance: .; v_gene: TRBV18
CDR3aa: CASSLGTGITDTQYF; CDR3nt: TGTGCCAGCAGCTTAGGGACAGGGATAACAGATACGCAGTATTTT; j_gene: TRBJ2-3; len: 15; d_gene: TRBD1; abundance: .; v_gene: TRBV7-6
CDR3aa: CASSVEIATLSETQYF; CDR3nt: TGTGCCAGCAGTGTAGAGATAGCTACACTTTCTGAGACCCAGTACTTC; j_gene: TRBJ2-5; len: 16; d_gene: .; abundance: .; v_gene: TRBV21-1
CDR3aa: CSSGQYNEQFF; CDR3nt: TGCAGCTCGGGACAGTACAATGAGCAGTTCTTC; j_gene: TRBJ2-1; len: 11; d_gene: TRBD1; abundance: .; v_gene: TRBV29-1
CDR3aa: CASSQKPQAYNSPLHF; CDR3nt: TGCGCCAGCAGCCAAAAGCCGCAGGCCTATAATTCACCCCTCCACTTT; j_gene: TRBJ1-6; len: 16; d_gene: .; abundance: .; v_gene: TRBV4-1
CDR3aa: CASSLEPTNEKLFF; CDR3nt: TGCGCCAGCAGCTTGGAGCCAACTAATGAAAAACTGTTTTTT; j_gene: TRBJ1-4; len: 14; d_gene: .; abundance: .; v_gene: TRBV5-1
CDR3aa: CASSGGLAPNYGYTF; CDR3nt: TGTGCCAGTAGTGGCGGACTGGCACCCAACTATGGCTACACCTTC; j_gene: TRBJ1-2; len: 15; d_gene: .; abundance: .; v_gene: TRBV19
CDR3aa: CASSVVGTGELFF; CDR3nt: TGTGCCAGCAGCGTAGTAGGCACCGGGGAGCTGTTTTTT; j_gene: TRBJ2-2; len: 13; d_gene: .; abundance: .; v_gene: TRBV9
CDR3aa: CASSSSPGQGPQPQHF; CDR3nt: TGTGCCAGTAGTTCTTCACCAGGACAGGGTCCCCAGCCCCAGCATTTT; j_gene: TRBJ1-5; len: 16; d_gene: TRBD1; abundance: .; v_gene: TRBV19
CDR3aa: CASSHRWPARKSTDTQYF; CDR3nt: TGTGCCAGTTCGCATCGTTGGCCCGCCCGGAAAAGCACAGATACGCAGTATTTT; j_gene: TRBJ2-3; len: 18; d_gene: .; abundance: .; v_gene: TRBV19
CDR3aa: CASSSRQGNTEAFF; CDR3nt: TGTGCCAGTAGCTCACGACAGGGGAACACTGAAGCTTTCTTT; j_gene: TRBJ1-1; len: 14; d_gene: TRBD1; abundance: .; v_gene: TRBV19
CDR3aa: CASSATTSRANYGYTF; CDR3nt: TGTGCCAGTAGTGCGACTACGTCTCGAGCTAACTATGGCTACACCTTC; j_gene: TRBJ1-2; len: 16; d_gene: .; abundance: .; v_gene: TRBV19
CDR3aa: CASSLSQAVGYTF; CDR3nt: TGCGCCAGCAGCTTGAGTCAAGCGGTTGGCTACACCTTC; j_gene: TRBJ1-2; len: 13; d_gene: .; abundance: .; v_gene: TRBV5-1
CDR3aa: CASSQHITSYEQYF; CDR3nt: TGCGCCAGCAGCCAGCACATTACCTCCTACGAGCAGTACTTC; j_gene: TRBJ2-7; len: 14; d_gene: .; abundance: .; v_gene: TRBV4-3
CDR3aa: CASRPGRGNQPQHF; CDR3nt: TGTGCCAGCAGGCCGGGACGAGGCAATCAGCCCCAGCATTTT; j_gene: TRBJ1-5; len: 14; d_gene: .; abundance: .; v_gene: TRBV2
CDR3aa: CASSPRSTHNEQFF; CDR3nt: TGTGCCAGCTCACCACGGAGTACCCACAATGAGCAGTTCTTC; j_gene: TRBJ2-1; len: 14; d_gene: .; abundance: .; v_gene: TRBV18
CDR3aa: CASTGTGNQPQHF; CDR3nt: TGTGCCAGCACCGGGACAGGCAATCAGCCCCAGCATTTT; j_gene: TRBJ1-5; len: 13; d_gene: TRBD1; abundance: .; v_gene: TRBV7-9